The 8 T cell receptor beta chains below all came from one sample that was sequenced in a study of early stage breast cancer tumors (TCRdb year 2017). Library creation used the immunoSEQ multiplex PCR assay. TCRdb provides this immuneACCESS table in a form limited to in-frame rearrangements. Some clones are lacking; in checked studies, under half of them reflect an unresolved V gene, and why the rest are absent is not known. A total of over 40,000 clones appear in this sample, around four fifths of them only once. The ten largest clones represent around 3.4% of the sample. Sequencing was carried out using blood. The receptors originated from a person between 35 and 49 years old with breast cancer.

V usage is TRBV11-3 and J usage is TRBJ2-1, with D possibly being TRBD2 (5 bases). Germline CDR1 and CDR2: SGHNT and YENEEA. The V gene lost 3 bases and the J gene lost 0 bases, with 9 bases spanning the gap. The length of the CDR3 is 15 residues. The CDR3 region has the DNA TGTGCCAGCAGCTTCGGGGAAAGCTCCTACAATGAGCAGTTCTTC. It translates to CASSFGESSYNEQFF.

The rearrangement links TRBV11-2 to TRBJ2-3; tentatively, D is TRBD2 (6 bases). CDR1 is SGHAT, CDR2 FQNNGV, per germline. With 2 bases removed from V and 1 base from J, the gap between germline ends came to 19 bases. This CDR3 is built from 18 residues. In nucleotides, the CDR3 is TGTGCCAGCAGCTTATTTACGGGGCTGGCTAGCGGCACAGATACGCAGTATTTT. Its protein product is CASSLFTGLASGTDTQYF.

The chain couples TRBV4-1 to TRBJ2-1, with D tentatively TRBD2 (6 bases). The V gene's germline CDR1 is MGHRA and CDR2 YSYEKL. Trimming took 3 bases from V and 14 from J, leaving 14 bases between them. CDR3 length: 12 residues. The CDR3 DNA sequence: TGCGCCAGCAGCCAGTCGGGAGTTGGTGAGTTCTTC. Its protein product is CASSQSGVGEFF.

This chain uses TRBV6-5 with TRBJ1-1; no clear D. Germline assignment: CDR1 MNHEY and CDR2 SVGAGI. V was shortened by 3 bases and J by 3 bases, with 14 bases between the two germline ends. The CDR3 has 15 residues. Written as DNA, the CDR3 is TGTGCCAGCAGTTATGGTCTCCCACGATACACTGAAGCTTTCTTT. Translating gives CASSYGLPRYTEAFF.

This chain uses TRBV4-1 with TRBJ2-1; 8 bases are shared with TRBD2. J gave up 6 bases and V 1 base, and 5 bases lay outside the gene matches. The CDR3 is 15 residues long. Germline values: CDR1 MGHRA, CDR2 YSYEKL. The chain's CDR3 is CASSQVAGISNEQFF. CDR3 in DNA: TGCGCCAGCAGCCAAGTAGCGGGAATTTCCAATGAGCAGTTCTTC.

The V gene is TRBV5-1, the J gene TRBJ1-2, with D possibly matching TRBD1 (5 bases). There are 12 residues in the CDR3. Germline CDR1 reads SGHRS; CDR2 reads YFSETQ. V was clipped by 4 bases and J by 8 bases, with 12 bases between them. CDR3 protein: CASSPDTRGYTF. CDR3 coding DNA: TGCGCCAGCAGCCCGGACACACGCGGCTACACCTTC.

The chain carries TRBV5-4 and TRBJ1-2; D is possibly TRBD1 (6 bases). Trimming removed 2 bases at V and 7 bases at J, with 24 bases between. The CDR3 covers 17 residues. Germline values: CDR1 SGHNT, CDR2 YYREEE (reference sequence). CDR3 loop: CASSLPHGQIFGLGYTF. CDR3 coding DNA: TGTGCCAGCAGCTTACCTCACGGACAGATCTTCGGGCTTGGCTACACCTTC.

This clone was observed once. The chain combines TRBV4-1 with TRBJ2-7; 10 nucleotides match TRBD2. The germline CDR1 and CDR2 sequences are MGHRA and YSYEKL. J was trimmed by 3 bases and V by 0 bases; bases with no gene match: 17. The CDR3 sequence is 20 residues long. The CDR3 sequence: CASSQDWRTSGPGGHYEQYF. CDR3 DNA sequence: TGCGCCAGCAGCCAAGATTGGCGGACTAGCGGCCCAGGGGGCCACTACGAGCAGTACTTC.